These 18 T cell receptor beta chains share one sample of origin, sequenced in a study of blood T cell repertoires in COVID-19. Using immunoSEQ multiplex PCR, the repertoire was profiled, and TCRdb retains in-frame clones only, with some absent. In the table there are 300,000 or so clones, around 90% of which are singletons. The sequencing sample was made of peripheral blood. The receptors come from a woman aged 40 to 49 with acute or convalescent COVID-19.

The sample holds a few counts of this clone. V gene TRBV2 combines with J gene TRBJ1-2; weak D call: TRBD1 (5 bases). The germline V gene encodes CDR1 SNHLY and CDR2 FYNNEI. Trimming stripped 4 bases from V and 4 bases from J, with 10 bases between. This CDR3 is built from 13 residues. The CDR3 sequence: CASSGRASYGYTF. DNA for the CDR3: TGTGCCAGCAGTGGCAGGGCCTCCTATGGCTACACCTTC.

This clone has just one count. The rearrangement uses TRBV5-5 and TRBJ2-5, with 7 bases identical to TRBD2. The V gene end was trimmed by 3 bases and the J gene end by 2 bases; junction bases not matched to a gene: 7. From germline, CDR1 is SGHKS and CDR2 YYEKEE (reference sequence). There are 15 residues in the CDR3. CDR3 amino acids: CASSSIYGGQETQYF. CDR3 DNA sequence: TGTGCCAGCAGCTCGATTTACGGGGGGCAAGAGACCCAGTACTTC.

CDR3: CASSRETMTGTYEQYV. In DNA, the CDR3 is TGTGCCAGCAGCAGAGAAACGATGACAGGGACGTACGAGCAGTACGTC. The chain links TRBV21-1 to TRBJ2-7; the table's D gene call, TRBD1, was not cross checked with the DNA. TRBV21-1 is a known pseudogene. The CDR3 contains 16 residues.

This chain uses TRBV5-6 with TRBJ2-7, with D tentatively TRBD1 (5 bases). The germline V gene encodes CDR1 SGHDT and CDR2 YYEEEE. With 1 base removed from V and 4 bases from J, the gap between germline ends came to 12 bases. CDR3 size: 14 residues. The CDR3 bases are TGTGCCAGCAGCTTGCAGGGTCATCTTTACGAGCAGTACGTC. Translation: CASSLQGHLYEQYV.

The chain uses TRBV14 and TRBJ2-7; the match to TRBD2 covers 7 bases. The CDR3 extends over 14 amino acids. Losses at the gene ends were 0 bases for V and 6 bases for J; bases not matched to a gene: 5. Germline lookup yields CDR1 SGHDN and CDR2 FVKESK. CDR3 loop: CASSQDRGVCEQYV. As DNA, the CDR3 is TGTGCCAGCAGCCAAGATCGGGGGGTGTGCGAGCAGTACGTC.

The rearrangement joins TRBV27 to TRBJ1-6; weak D call: TRBD1 (5 bases). Trimming pared 5 bases from V and 9 bases from J, leaving 23 bases between. Germline CDR1 MNHEY, CDR2 SMNVEV (reference sequence). The CDR3 contains 17 residues. The CDR3 DNA reads as TGTGCCAGCAGTACAGACGTACGAGGGGCGGGAATTTCACCCCTCCACTTT. It yields the protein CASSTDVRGAGISPLHF.

This chain joins TRBV7-2 and TRBJ2-1; no clear D. The CDR3 totals 12 residues. Germline-derived CDR1 and CDR2 are SGHTA and FQGNSA. The V gene lost 0 bases and the J gene lost 10 bases, with 7 bases spanning the gap. CDR3 region: CASSLAPGEQFF. CDR3 DNA: TGTGCCAGCAGCTTAGCGCCCGGGGAGCAGTTCTTC. The whole variable domain, filled in from reference TRBV7-2 and TRBJ2-1, reads GAGVSQSPSNKVTEKGKDVELRCDPISGHTALYWYRQSLGQGLEFLIYFQGNSAPDKSGLPSDRFSAERTGGSVSTLTIQRTQQEDSAVYLCASSLAPGEQFFGPGTRLTVL.

This clone was seen just once. The chain is built from TRBV19 and TRBJ1-2; no firm D call. Germline CDR1 and CDR2: LNHDA and SQIVND (reference sequence). The CDR3 spans 15 residues. V lost 10 bases and J 4 bases, leaving 22 bases between the germline ends. As DNA, the CDR3 is TGTGCCAACCTATGGAGGGATGGCCTATCCTATGGCTACACCTTC. This sequence encodes CANLWRDGLSYGYTF.

The chain carries TRBV5-4 and TRBJ1-5; TRBD1 aligns across 7 bases. Germline assignment: CDR1 SGHNT and CDR2 YYREEE (reference sequence). This CDR3 comprises 14 residues. With 4 bases clipped from V and 7 bases from J, the junction kept 8 bases outside the gene matches. The CDR3 bases are TGTGCCAGCAGCCCCGACAGGGACGGGCAGCCCCAGCATTTT. It yields the protein CASSPDRDGQPQHF.

This clone was recorded a few times. The chain recombines TRBV18 with TRBJ1-3; 7 positions match TRBD1. V was clipped by 4 bases and J by 2 bases; unmatched bases: 11. Germline V gene sequence: CDR1 KGHSH, CDR2 LQKENI. The CDR3 has 17 residues. The DNA of the CDR3 is TGTGCCAGCTCACGAGCCGGACAGGCTACTCCTGGAAACACCATATATTTT. Translating gives CASSRAGQATPGNTIYF.

CDR3 residues: CASSQELGFHGYTF. CDR3 bases: TGCGCCAGCAGCCAAGAGCTCGGGTTTCATGGCTACACCTTC. This chain links TRBV4-1 with TRBJ1-2; D unclear. Germline CDR1 reads MGHRA; CDR2 reads YSYEKL. This CDR3 has 14 residues. V lost 0 bases and J 6 bases, leaving 11 bases between the germline ends.

The rearrangement links TRBV13 to TRBJ2-3, with 9 bases identical to TRBD2. Germline V gene sequence: CDR1 PRHDT, CDR2 FYEKMQ (reference sequence). This CDR3 is 18 amino acids long. Unmatched junction bases numbered 12, after V lost 5 bases and J lost 0 bases. The CDR3 coding sequence is TGTGCCAGCAGCGAACTAGCGGGCGAACATTCTAGCACAGATACGCAGTATTTT. This sequence encodes CASSELAGEHSSTDTQYF.

The chain uses TRBV5-1 and TRBJ1-2; D possibly corresponds to TRBD1 (5 bases). The germline gives CDR1 SGHRS, CDR2 YFSETQ. The CDR3 extends over 15 amino acids. The V end was cut by 0 bases, the J end by 0 bases, with 9 bases between. The CDR3 coding sequence is TGCGCCAGCAGCTTGGCCGCGACAGCTAACTATGGCTACACCTTC. Translated: CASSLAATANYGYTF.

This chain connects TRBV10-1 to TRBJ2-3; maybe TRBD1 (5 bases). Germline values: CDR1 WNHNN, CDR2 SYGVQD (reference sequence). This CDR3 has 15 amino acids. V was pared by 6 bases and J by 0 bases, with 13 bases between. In DNA form, the CDR3 reads TGCGCCAGCAGCCTCGGACGGACAAGCACAGATACGCAGTATTTT. Translating gives CASSLGRTSTDTQYF.

This chain links TRBV14 with TRBJ1-6; tentative D call: TRBD1 (5 bases). V was clipped by 3 bases and J by 10 bases, with 16 bases between them. CDR3 length equals 15 residues. CDR1 SGHDN and CDR2 FVKESK come from the germline V gene. Here the CDR3 DNA reads TGTGCCAGCAGCCAGTCGGAAACTTCAGGGTCACCCCTCCACTTT. Translating it yields CASSQSETSGSPLHF.

The CDR3 nucleotides are TGTGCCAGCAGTTTAGGACAGAAAGAGACCCAGTACTTC. Residues: CASSLGQKETQYF. V is TRBV12-3 or TRBV12-4 and J is TRBJ2-5, with D possibly being TRBD1 (5 bases). There are 13 residues in the CDR3. Trimming removed 1 base from V and 3 bases from J, with 6 bases in between.

The rearrangement links TRBV23-1 to TRBJ1-3; D uncertain. TRBV23-1 is sorted into the ORF group, with uncertain function. The CDR3 totals 15 residues. V was clipped by 2 bases and J by 1 base, with 9 bases between them. DNA of the CDR3: TGCGCCAGCAGTCAAACCTGGGCTTCTGGAAACACCATATATTTT. Residues: CASSQTWASGNTIYF.

The rearrangement joins TRBV9 to TRBJ1-3; D is perhaps TRBD1 (5 bases). This CDR3 region has 15 residues. Germline-derived CDR1 and CDR2 are SGDLS and YYNGEE. Trimming stripped 1 base from V and 4 bases from J, with 12 bases between. The CDR3 sequence is CASSVQGVRGNTIYF. Here the CDR3 DNA reads TGTGCCAGCAGCGTACAGGGTGTAAGAGGAAACACCATATATTTT.